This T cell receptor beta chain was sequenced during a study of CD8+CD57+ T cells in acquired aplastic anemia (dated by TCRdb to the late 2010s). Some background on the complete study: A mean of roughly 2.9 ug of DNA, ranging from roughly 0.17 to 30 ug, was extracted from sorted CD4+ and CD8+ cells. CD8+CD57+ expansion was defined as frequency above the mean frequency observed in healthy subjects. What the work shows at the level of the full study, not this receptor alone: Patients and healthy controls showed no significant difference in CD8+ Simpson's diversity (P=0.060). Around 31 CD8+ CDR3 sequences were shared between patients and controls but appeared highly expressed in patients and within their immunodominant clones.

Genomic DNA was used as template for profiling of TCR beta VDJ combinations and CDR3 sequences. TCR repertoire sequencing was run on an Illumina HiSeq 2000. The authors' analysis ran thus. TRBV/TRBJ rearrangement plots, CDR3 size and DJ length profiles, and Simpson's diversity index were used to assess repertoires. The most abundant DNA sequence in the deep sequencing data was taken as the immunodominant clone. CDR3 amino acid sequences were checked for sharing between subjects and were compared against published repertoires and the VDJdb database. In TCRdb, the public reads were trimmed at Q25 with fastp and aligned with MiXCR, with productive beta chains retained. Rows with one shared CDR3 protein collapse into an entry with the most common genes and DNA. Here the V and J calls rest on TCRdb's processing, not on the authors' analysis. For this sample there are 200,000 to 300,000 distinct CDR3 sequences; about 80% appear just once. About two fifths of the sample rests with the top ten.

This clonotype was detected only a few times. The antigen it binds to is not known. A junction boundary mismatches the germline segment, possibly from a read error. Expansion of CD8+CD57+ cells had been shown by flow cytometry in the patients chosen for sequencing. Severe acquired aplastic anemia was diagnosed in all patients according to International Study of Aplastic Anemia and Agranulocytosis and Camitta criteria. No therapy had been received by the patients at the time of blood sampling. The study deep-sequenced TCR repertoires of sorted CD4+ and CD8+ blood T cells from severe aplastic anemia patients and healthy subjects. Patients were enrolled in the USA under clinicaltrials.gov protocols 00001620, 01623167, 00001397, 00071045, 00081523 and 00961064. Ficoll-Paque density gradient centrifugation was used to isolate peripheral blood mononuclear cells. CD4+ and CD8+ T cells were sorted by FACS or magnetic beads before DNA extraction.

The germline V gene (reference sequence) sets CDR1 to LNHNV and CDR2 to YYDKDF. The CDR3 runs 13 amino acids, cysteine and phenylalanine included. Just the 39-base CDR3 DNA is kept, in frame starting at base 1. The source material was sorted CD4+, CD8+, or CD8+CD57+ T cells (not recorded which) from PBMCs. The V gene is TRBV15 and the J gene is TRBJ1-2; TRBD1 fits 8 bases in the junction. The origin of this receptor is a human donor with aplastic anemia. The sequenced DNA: TGTGCCACCAGCCGAGACAGGGGTTCTGGCTACACCTTC. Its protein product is CATSRDRGSGYTF.